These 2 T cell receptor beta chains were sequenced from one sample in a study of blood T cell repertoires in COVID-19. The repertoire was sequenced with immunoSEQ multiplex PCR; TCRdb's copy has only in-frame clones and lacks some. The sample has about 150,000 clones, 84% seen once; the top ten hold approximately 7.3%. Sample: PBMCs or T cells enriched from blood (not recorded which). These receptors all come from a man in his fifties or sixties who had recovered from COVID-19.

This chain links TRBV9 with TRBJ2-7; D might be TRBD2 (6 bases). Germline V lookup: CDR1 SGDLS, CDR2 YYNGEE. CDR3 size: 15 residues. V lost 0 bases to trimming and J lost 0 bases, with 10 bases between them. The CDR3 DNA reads TGTGCCAGCAGCGTAGCTGCCGGGGGCTCCTACGAGCAGTACTTC. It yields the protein CASSVAAGGSYEQYF.

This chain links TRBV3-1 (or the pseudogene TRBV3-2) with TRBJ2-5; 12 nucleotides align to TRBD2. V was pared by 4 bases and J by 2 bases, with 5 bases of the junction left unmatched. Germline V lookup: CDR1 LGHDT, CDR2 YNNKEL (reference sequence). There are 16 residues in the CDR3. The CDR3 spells CASSLRGLAGQETQYF. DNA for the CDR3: TGTGCCAGCAGCCTTCGAGGACTAGCGGGGCAAGAGACCCAGTACTTC.